One sample yielded the 32 T cell receptor beta chains listed below, sequenced in a study of blood T cell repertoires in COVID-19. Profiled with immunoSEQ multiplex PCR; TCRdb holds only in-frame clones, not every one. The sample consists of over 250,000 clones, about 88% of them appearing once. Sequenced material: peripheral blood. The receptors originated from a human donor with COVID-19, enrolled during active disease. The donor label of this sample is uncertain.

In this sample, this clone turned up a few times. The chain uses TRBV14 and TRBJ2-7; TRBD2 aligns across 8 bases. There are 16 residues in the CDR3. The ends lost 0 bases at V and 3 bases at J; junction bases unmatched: 7. CDR1 is SGHDN and CDR2 is FVKESK in the germline V gene. CDR3 coding DNA: TGTGCCAGCAGCCAAGATGGGGCGGGAGGAAACTACGAGCAGTACTTC. Translated: CASSQDGAGGNYEQYF.

V is TRBV4-1 and J is TRBJ2-6; the match to TRBD1 covers 8 bases. The germline V gene encodes CDR1 MGHRA and CDR2 YSYEKL. This CDR3 contains 18 residues. The V and J ends lost 0 bases and 0 bases, in that order; junction bases with no gene match: 4. CDR3 in DNA: TGCGCCAGCAGCCAAGAAGGGACAGGCGCCTCTGGGGCCAACGTCCTGACTTTC. The encoded protein is CASSQEGTGASGANVLTF.

In DNA form, the CDR3 reads TGTGCCAGCAGCCTATCGACAGGGGACACTGAAGCTTTCTTT. Translating gives CASSLSTGDTEAFF. The gene calls are TRBV6-5 and TRBJ1-1, with TRBD1 matching over 8 bases. From germline, CDR1 is MNHEY and CDR2 SVGAGI. The J segment lost 3 bases and the V segment lost 6 bases, leaving 6 bases of the junction unmatched. This CDR3 is built from 14 residues.

The rearrangement links TRBV25-1 to TRBJ2-4, with a tentative D call TRBD2 (6 bases). The CDR3 loop spans 13 amino acids. Germline V gene data show CDR1 as MGHDK and CDR2 as SYGVNS. V shed 3 bases and J shed 9 bases, with 12 bases lying between them. The CDR3: CASSEPGGFIQYF. CDR3 bases: TGTGCCAGCAGTGAGCCCGGAGGGTTCATTCAGTACTTC.

The chain recombines TRBV4-1 with TRBJ2-3; D is possibly TRBD2 (5 bases). The germline V gene encodes CDR1 MGHRA and CDR2 YSYEKL. The CDR3 sequence is 13 residues long. V lost 1 base to trimming and J lost 10 bases, with 12 bases between them. CDR3: CASSQVLASAQYF. The CDR3 nucleotides are TGCGCCAGCAGCCAAGTTCTAGCCTCCGCGCAGTATTTT.

This chain joins TRBV2 and TRBJ2-1; 9 bases match TRBD2. With 6 bases clipped from V and 6 bases from J, the junction kept 3 bases outside the gene matches. Germline lookup yields CDR1 SNHLY and CDR2 FYNNEI. The length of the CDR3 is 13 residues. CDR3 residues: CASRMGLANEQFF. The DNA of the CDR3 is TGTGCCAGCAGAATGGGACTAGCCAATGAGCAGTTCTTC.

This chain connects TRBV14 to TRBJ1-1, with D hard to call. Trimming took off 4 bases at V and 5 bases at J, with 14 bases between the two ends. Germline lookup yields CDR1 SGHDN and CDR2 FVKESK. The CDR3 totals 14 residues. The CDR3 DNA sequence: TGTGCCAGCAGCCCTTTCACCGAGGGAACTGAAGCTTTCTTT. Protein: CASSPFTEGTEAFF.

The genes are TRBV11-2 and TRBJ1-1, with D perhaps TRBD1 (5 bases). Looked up from germline, CDR1 is SGHAT and CDR2 is FQNNGV. V lost 4 bases, J lost 1 base, and 13 bases lay in between. The CDR3 is made up of 15 amino acids. CDR3 residues: CASSSAGHPNTEAFF. The CDR3 DNA sequence: TGTGCCAGCAGCTCCGCAGGACACCCGAACACTGAAGCTTTCTTT.

This clone has just a few counts. This chain connects TRBV7-9 to TRBJ2-3; D is possibly TRBD2 (6 bases). This CDR3 has 16 amino acids. Germline loops: CDR1 SEHNR, CDR2 FQNEAQ (reference sequence). Trimming stripped 8 bases from V and 1 base from J, with 19 bases between. CDR3 in amino acids: CASGRGSHMGTDTQYF. The DNA for the CDR3 is TGTGCCAGCGGGCGGGGCTCCCATATGGGCACAGATACGCAGTATTTT.

This clone was detected many times. The rearrangement links TRBV5-1 to TRBJ2-5; 11 nucleotides match TRBD2. V gave up 2 bases and J gave up 1 base; unmatched junction bases: 7. This CDR3 contains 17 residues. Germline CDR1 and CDR2: SGHRS and YFSETQ. In DNA, the CDR3 is TGCGCCAGCAGCTTAACCCCGGGACTAGCGGCCCAAGAGACCCAGTACTTC. This sequence encodes CASSLTPGLAAQETQYF.

This clone occurred once. J is TRBJ1-2 and V is TRBV6-5; D might be TRBD1 (6 bases). CDR3 length: 16 amino acids. V was trimmed by 2 bases and J by 8 bases, leaving 21 bases between them. In germline, CDR1 is MNHEY, CDR2 SVGAGI. CDR3 in amino acids: CASSYRAGDTFLGYTF. Here the CDR3 DNA reads TGTGCCAGCAGTTACCGTGCCGGGGACACATTCTTGGGCTACACCTTC.

The gene calls are TRBV7-2 and TRBJ1-2; TRBD1 matches at 7 bases. The germline V gene has CDR1 SGHTA and CDR2 FQGNSA. This CDR3 region has 15 residues. V dropped 5 bases and J dropped 4; count of bases not matched to a gene: 10. DNA of the CDR3: TGTGCCAGCAGCCCATCGGACAGGAAAACCTATGGCTACACCTTC. Its protein is CASSPSDRKTYGYTF.

This sequence joins TRBV7-9 and TRBJ1-2; D uncertain. The CDR3 sequence is 15 residues long. Trimming left V 0 bases short and J 3 bases short, with 11 bases between. The germline V gene encodes CDR1 SEHNR and CDR2 FQNEAQ (reference sequence). CDR3 nucleotide sequence: TGTGCCAGCAGCTTAGCGGTGGAACGGGACTATGGCTACACCTTC. It specifies CASSLAVERDYGYTF.

This chain joins TRBV5-1 and TRBJ2-1; possibly TRBD2 for D (6 bases). CDR1 and CDR2 from the germline V gene are SGHRS and YFSETQ. The CDR3 is 16 residues long. The ends were cut back, 0 bases at V and 0 bases at J, with 10 bases in the middle. CDR3 nucleotides: TGCGCCAGCAGCTTGGCGGGAGTTGGCTCCTACAATGAGCAGTTCTTC. Translating gives CASSLAGVGSYNEQFF.

The V gene is TRBV27, the J gene TRBJ1-6; D is possibly TRBD1 (6 bases). The CDR3 has 19 residues. CDR1 MNHEY and CDR2 SMNVEV come from the germline V gene (reference sequence). V was shortened by 1 base and J by 3 bases, with 19 bases between the two germline ends. CDR3 coding DNA: TGTGCCAGCAGTTTATTTGCCCCCCAGGGGACCCACTATAATTCACCCCTCCACTTT. The encoded protein is CASSLFAPQGTHYNSPLHF.

Regarding this clone: This CDR3 is also generated by other DNA sequences in the sample. The V call is TRBV2, the J call TRBJ1-5; 7 bases align to TRBD1. CDR3 length equals 13 residues. With V trimmed by 6 bases and J by 4 bases, 3 bases remained unmatched. Germline CDR1 SNHLY, CDR2 FYNNEI. The CDR3 nucleotides read TGTGCCAGCAGGCGGGACAGTAATCAGCCCCAGCATTTT. Encoded protein: CASRRDSNQPQHF. The entire variable domain, with the rest obtained from reference TRBV2 and TRBJ1-5, is as follows: EPEVTQTPSHQVTQMGQEVILRCVPISNHLYFYWYRQILGQKVEFLVSFYNNEISEKSEIFDDQFSVERPDGSNFTLKIRSTKLEDSAMYFCASRRDSNQPQHFGDGTRLSIL.

The chain is built from TRBV2 and TRBJ2-5, with D maybe TRBD2 (6 bases). From germline, CDR1 is SNHLY and CDR2 FYNNEI. This CDR3 has 14 residues. Trimming removed 5 bases at V and 1 base at J, with 11 bases between. CDR3 DNA: TGTGCCAGCAGTCCCCGGGACTCCCAAGAGACCCAGTACTTC. Translated: CASSPRDSQETQYF.

The rearrangement uses TRBV27 and TRBJ1-5, with D unresolved. The CDR3 consists of 14 residues. Germline assignment: CDR1 MNHEY and CDR2 SMNVEV (reference sequence). Trimming removed 3 bases from V and 2 bases from J, with 8 bases in between. The CDR3 region has the DNA TGTGCCAGCAGTTTTGGTGGGCGCAATCAGCCCCAGCATTTT. Translating gives CASSFGGRNQPQHF.

There are many counts of this clone. V gene TRBV6-5 combines with J gene TRBJ2-1; 9 positions match TRBD1. CDR3 length: 14 residues. The J segment lost 4 bases and the V segment lost 6 bases, leaving 4 bases of the junction unmatched. The germline CDR1 and CDR2 sequences are MNHEY and SVGAGI. The DNA of the CDR3 is TGTGCCAGCAGGAGGACAGGGGCATACAATGAGCAGTTCTTC. It specifies CASRRTGAYNEQFF.

J is TRBJ2-7 and V is TRBV7-6; 13 positions agree with TRBD2. The CDR3 covers 17 residues. The trim removed 5 bases at V and 5 bases at J, leaving 12 bases unmatched. From germline, CDR1 is SGHVS and CDR2 FNYEAQ. In DNA form, the CDR3 reads TGTGCCAGCAGCCGACCGACTAGCGGGAGGCCCAGTGACGAGCAGTACTTC. As protein: CASSRPTSGRPSDEQYF.

This chain links TRBV10-1 with TRBJ2-1; maybe TRBD2 (5 bases). Germline-derived CDR1 and CDR2 are WNHNN and SYGVQD (reference sequence). CDR3 size: 15 residues. V lost 3 bases and J lost 7, with 16 bases in between. DNA for the CDR3: TGCGCCAGCAGTGACCGAGCGGAAAGTTCGAATGAGCAGTTCTTC. Its protein product is CASSDRAESSNEQFF.

The chain links TRBV7-2 to TRBJ1-1; TRBD1 aligns across 10 bases. Germline V CDR1 and CDR2: SGHTA, FQGNSA. Trimming removed 6 bases from V and 4 bases from J; junction bases left unmatched: 8. This CDR3 contains 15 residues. This CDR3 reads CASSPRRTGGTEAFF. CDR3 in DNA: TGTGCCAGCAGTCCAAGAAGGACAGGGGGCACTGAAGCTTTCTTT.

V and J are TRBV10-3 and TRBJ2-7; 11 nucleotides match TRBD2. The V segment lost 9 bases and the J segment 4 bases; nucleotides outside the gene matches: 8. This CDR3 comprises 14 residues. Germline-derived CDR1 and CDR2 are ENHRY and SYGVKD. The chain's CDR3 is CAITPGLADYEQYF. The CDR3 DNA reads as TGTGCCATAACTCCGGGACTAGCGGATTACGAGCAGTACTTC.

V gene TRBV3-1 (or the pseudogene TRBV3-2) combines with J gene TRBJ2-2, with D possibly being TRBD2 (6 bases). The CDR3 has 14 amino acids. Looked up from germline, CDR1 is LGHDT and CDR2 is YNNKEL (reference sequence). The V end was cut by 1 base, the J end by 13 bases, with 16 bases between. The DNA of the CDR3 is TGTGCCAGCAGCCAAGTATATTTGGAGGGATCGCTGTTTTTT. Translating it yields CASSQVYLEGSLFF.

The chain couples TRBV27 to TRBJ2-7; a possible D gene is TRBD2 (6 bases). Germline V gene lookup returns CDR1 MNHEY and CDR2 SMNVEV (reference sequence). The length of the CDR3 is 16 residues. Trimming shortened V by 5 bases and J by 6 bases, and 23 bases separated the two germline ends. CDR3 sequence (DNA): TGTGCCAGCAGTCGTGACGCGGGGCAGGGATTGGGCGAGCAGTACTTC. Amino acid sequence: CASSRDAGQGLGEQYF.

The chain carries TRBV2 and TRBJ1-1; 8 nucleotides line up with TRBD1. CDR1 is SNHLY, CDR2 FYNNEI, per germline. After removal of 5 bases from V and 0 bases from J, the junction contained 11 bases not matched to a gene. CDR3 length: 17 residues. The CDR3 bases are TGTGCCAGCAGTCGGGCAGGGGGCATAGTTTTGAACACTGAAGCTTTCTTT. It is translated as CASSRAGGIVLNTEAFF.

This chain's CDR3 is CASSTSPPSGQETQYF. The CDR3 DNA is TGTGCCAGCAGCACCTCCCCCCCCAGCGGACAAGAGACCCAGTACTTC. The genes are TRBV7-6 and TRBJ2-5, with TRBD2 as a possible D gene (5 bases). Germline V gene data show CDR1 as SGHVS and CDR2 as FNYEAQ. Trimming shortened V by 5 bases and J by 2 bases, and 18 bases separated the two germline ends. The CDR3 has 16 residues.

This clone has just one count. The chain carries TRBV5-4 and TRBJ2-3, with TRBD2 identical over 7 bases. Unmatched junction bases numbered 4, after V lost 0 bases and J lost 3 bases. The CDR3 is 15 amino acids. Per the germline V gene, CDR1 is SGHNT and CDR2 is YYREEE (reference sequence). The CDR3 sequence is CASSLDSGLTDTQYF. CDR3 DNA sequence: TGTGCCAGCAGCTTGGATAGCGGGCTTACAGATACGCAGTATTTT.

The J gene is TRBJ2-5, the V gene TRBV5-6, with a weak D call TRBD2 (5 bases). CDR1 and CDR2 from the germline V gene are SGHDT and YYEEEE. The CDR3 is 14 residues long. Between the trimmed V and J ends, which lost 2 bases and 2 bases, there was a span of 10 bases. The CDR3 here is CASSLVPGQETQYF. As DNA, the CDR3 is TGTGCCAGCAGCTTAGTTCCGGGACAAGAGACCCAGTACTTC.

This chain connects TRBV6-5 to TRBJ1-3; TRBD1 matches 7 bases. The CDR3 consists of 15 residues. The V gene's germline CDR1 is MNHEY and CDR2 SVGAGI. The J segment lost 7 bases and the V segment lost 0 bases, leaving 6 bases of the junction unmatched. The CDR3 reads CASSYSLSRGNTIYF. The DNA of the CDR3 is TGTGCCAGCAGTTACTCTCTATCCAGGGGGAACACCATATATTTT.

The chain couples TRBV11-3 to TRBJ2-2; 7 bases line up with TRBD1. The germline V gene has CDR1 SGHNT and CDR2 YENEEA. V was clipped by 5 bases and J by 3 bases; unmatched bases: 9. This CDR3 contains 16 residues. CDR3 sequence (DNA): TGTGCCAGCAGCGGTCCTCGGACAGGACACACCGGGGAGCTGTTTTTT. Protein product: CASSGPRTGHTGELFF.

As concerns this clone: Different DNA sequences within this sample yield the same CDR3. The rearrangement joins TRBV28 to TRBJ1-4; D might be TRBD1 (5 bases). CDR3 length: 15 amino acids. Germline V gene lookup returns CDR1 MDHEN and CDR2 SYDVKM. V shed 3 bases and J shed 0 bases, with 8 bases lying between them. CDR3 region: CASSFGAATNEKLFF. For the CDR3, the DNA is TGTGCCAGCAGTTTTGGGGCAGCAACTAATGAAAAACTGTTTTTT.